The T cell receptor (beta chain) under discussion was sequenced for a study of blood T cells in healthy people across ages. Study results and caveats: Unsorted PBMCs blocked a conclusive comparison of naive and antigen-experienced cells.

Roughly 10 milliliters of peripheral blood were drawn from each donor. Total RNA, at least 6 micrograms per sample, was extracted from PBMCs. Together with a sample-barcoded 5' primer, a J-beta primer mix was included in a second PCR lasting roughly 7 to 11 cycles. Each cDNA molecule, via a template-switch adaptor with 12 random nucleotides, was tagged. TCRdb passed the 5' RACE reads through MiXCR, listing each CDR3 protein once. The sample carries 1.5 million to 2 million distinct CDR3 sequences, roughly 30% recorded once. J lost 2 bases, V lost 0 bases, and 8 bases had no gene match. This CDR3 has 17 amino acids. The germline gives CDR1 SGHRS, CDR2 YFSETQ. A few counts support this clonotype. Its antigen is not known.

What was sequenced was blood. This rearrangement joins TRBV5-1 to TRBJ2-3, with 8 bases that match TRBD2. This clonotype was obtained from a woman aged 30 to 39 in good health. CDR3 nucleotide sequence: TGCGCCAGCAGCTTGGCCTTAGGTAGCGGGGCCACAGATACGCAGTATTTT. This encodes CASSLALGSGATDTQYF.